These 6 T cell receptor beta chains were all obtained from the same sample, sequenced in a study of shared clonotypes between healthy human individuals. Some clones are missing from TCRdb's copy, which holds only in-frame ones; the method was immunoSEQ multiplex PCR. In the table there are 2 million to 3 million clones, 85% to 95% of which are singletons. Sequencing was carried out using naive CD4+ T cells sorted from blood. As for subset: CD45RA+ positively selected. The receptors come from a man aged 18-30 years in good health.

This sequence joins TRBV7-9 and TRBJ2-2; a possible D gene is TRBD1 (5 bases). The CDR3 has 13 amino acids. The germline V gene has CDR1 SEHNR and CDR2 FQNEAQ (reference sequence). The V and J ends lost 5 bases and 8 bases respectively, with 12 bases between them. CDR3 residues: CASSTTAWGELFF. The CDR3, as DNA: TGTGCCAGCAGCACGACAGCTTGGGGGGAGCTGTTTTTT.

This CDR3 reads CASSEVLWIQPQHF. DNA of the CDR3: TGTGCCAGCAGTGAAGTGTTGTGGATTCAGCCCCAGCATTTT. The rearrangement links TRBV6-1 to TRBJ1-5; no definite D call. CDR3 length: 14 residues. CDR1 is MNHNS and CDR2 is SASEGT in the germline V gene. V was trimmed by 1 base and J by 6 bases, leaving 10 bases between them.

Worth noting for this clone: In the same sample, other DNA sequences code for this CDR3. CDR3 nucleotide sequence: TGTGCCAGCAGCTCACGGACAGGATCCTACGAGCAGTACTTC. Translation: CASSSRTGSYEQYF. This chain connects TRBV5-4 to TRBJ2-7; 7 bases are a match to TRBD1. The germline gives CDR1 SGHNT, CDR2 YYREEE (reference sequence). This CDR3 is built from 14 residues. Trimming cost V 3 bases and J 1 base; bases outside gene matches: 4.

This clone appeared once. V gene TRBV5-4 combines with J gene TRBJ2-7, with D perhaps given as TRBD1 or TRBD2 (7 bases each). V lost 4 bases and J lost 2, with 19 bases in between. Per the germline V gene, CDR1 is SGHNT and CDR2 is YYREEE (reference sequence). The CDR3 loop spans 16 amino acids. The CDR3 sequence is CASSPAGGAVTYEQYF. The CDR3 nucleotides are TGTGCCAGCAGCCCCGCAGGGGGGGCAGTTACCTACGAGCAGTACTTC.

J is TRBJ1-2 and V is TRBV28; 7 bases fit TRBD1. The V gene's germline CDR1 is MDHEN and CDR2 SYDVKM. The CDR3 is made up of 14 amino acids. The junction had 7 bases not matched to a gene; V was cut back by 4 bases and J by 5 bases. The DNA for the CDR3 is TGTGCCAGCAGTTGGACCGGGACAGAGTATGGCTACACCTTC. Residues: CASSWTGTEYGYTF.

The CDR3 nucleotides are TGTGCCAGCAGCATCCTCAAGGCCAAGGTGGTGTTTTTT. Protein sequence: CASSILKAKVVFF. V is TRBV21-1 and J is TRBJ2-2. TRBV21-1 is annotated as a pseudogene. The CDR3 is made up of 13 amino acids.